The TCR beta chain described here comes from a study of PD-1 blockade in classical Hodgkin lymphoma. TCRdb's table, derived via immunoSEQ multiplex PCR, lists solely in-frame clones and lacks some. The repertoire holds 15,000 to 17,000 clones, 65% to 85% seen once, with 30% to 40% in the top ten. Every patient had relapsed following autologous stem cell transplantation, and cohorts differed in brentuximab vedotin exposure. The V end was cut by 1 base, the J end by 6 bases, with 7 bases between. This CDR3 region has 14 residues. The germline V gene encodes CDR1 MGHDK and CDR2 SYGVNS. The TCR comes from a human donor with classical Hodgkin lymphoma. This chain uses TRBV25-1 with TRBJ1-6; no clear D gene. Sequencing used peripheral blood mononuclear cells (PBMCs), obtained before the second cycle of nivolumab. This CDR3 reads CASSEWNSNSPLHF. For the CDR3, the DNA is TGTGCCAGCAGTGAATGGAACAGTAATTCACCCCTCCACTTT.